A single sample gave rise to the 29 T cell receptor beta chains below, sequenced in a study of T cell responses to AZD1222 COVID-19 vaccine. Clones were sequenced by immunoSEQ multiplex PCR, and TCRdb holds only the in-frame ones, with some missing. The profile shows roughly 120,000 clones, around 90% of them singletons. Sequencing used peripheral blood, obtained 28 days after the second dose of the MenACWY control vaccine. The receptors were sampled from an adult who received the MenACWY meningococcal vaccine as a control.

The V call is TRBV3-1 (or the pseudogene TRBV3-2), the J call TRBJ1-6; 11 nucleotides match TRBD1. V shed 1 base, J shed 8 bases, and the junction held 4 bases outside the gene matches. Germline V gene data show CDR1 as LGHDT and CDR2 as YNNKEL (reference sequence). This CDR3 has 16 amino acids. CDR3 nucleotide sequence: TGTGCCAGCAGCCAAGGAGGACAGGGGGCCTATTCACCCCTCCACTTT. This encodes CASSQGGQGAYSPLHF.

The chain uses TRBV3-1 (or the pseudogene TRBV3-2) and TRBJ2-1, with 11 bases matching TRBD1. The J segment lost 8 bases and the V segment lost 0 bases, leaving 3 bases of the junction unmatched. The CDR3 is made up of 15 amino acids. CDR1 is LGHDT and CDR2 is YNNKEL in the germline V gene (reference sequence). The CDR3 region is CASSQEGTGGYEQFF. CDR3 DNA: TGTGCCAGCAGCCAAGAGGGGACAGGGGGGTATGAGCAGTTCTTC.

V is TRBV11-2 and J is TRBJ2-1, with 7 bases that match TRBD1. The V and J ends lost 5 bases and 14 bases, in that order; junction bases with no gene match: 9. CDR1 and CDR2 from the germline V gene are SGHAT and FQNNGV. The CDR3 has 12 residues. The CDR3 nucleotides are TGTGCCAGCAGCATCGACCGGGACAGAAAGTTCTTC. Its translation is CASSIDRDRKFF.

The chain combines TRBV7-9 with TRBJ2-2; 8 bases match TRBD2. CDR1 is SEHNR, CDR2 FQNEAQ, per germline (reference sequence). V was clipped by 5 bases and J by 0 bases; unmatched bases: 8. The CDR3 spans 17 residues. The CDR3 loop reads CASSPYSAGANTGELFF. Written as DNA, the CDR3 is TGTGCCAGCAGCCCATACTCAGCGGGGGCGAACACCGGGGAGCTGTTTTTT. The variable domain in full, completed from reference TRBV7-9 and TRBJ2-2, reads DTGVSQNPRHKITKRGQNVTFRCDPISEHNRLYWYRQTLGQGPEFLTYFQNEAQLEKSRLLSDRFSAERPKGSFSTLEIQRTEQGDSAMYLCASSPYSAGANTGELFFGEGSRLTVL.

This clone was detected only once. This rearrangement joins TRBV24-1 to TRBJ2-1; tentative D call: TRBD1 (6 bases). The CDR3 sequence is 17 residues long. Trimming stripped 4 bases from V and 0 bases from J, with 15 bases between. Germline loops: CDR1 KGHDR, CDR2 SFDVKD. The CDR3 DNA follows: TGTGCCACCAGTGACCAACAGGGAATCGGCTCCTACAATGAGCAGTTCTTC. Translating gives CATSDQQGIGSYNEQFF.

The chain recombines TRBV4-1 with TRBJ2-2; no reliable D call. Germline V lookup: CDR1 MGHRA, CDR2 YSYEKL. This CDR3 is built from 13 residues. The V gene lost 4 bases and the J gene lost 6 bases, with 9 bases spanning the gap. CDR3 coding DNA: TGCGCCAGCAGCCTCGTGAGCCCCGGGGAGCTGTTTTTT. Its protein product is CASSLVSPGELFF.

V is TRBV2 and J is TRBJ2-7, with no clear D. The CDR3 covers 15 residues. V lost 5 bases and J 3 bases, leaving 17 bases between the germline ends. Germline loops: CDR1 SNHLY, CDR2 FYNNEI. The CDR3 loop reads CASSPGPGSGYEQYV. The CDR3 DNA reads as TGTGCCAGCAGTCCCGGGCCAGGATCGGGCTACGAGCAGTACGTC.

The CDR3: CASRVTANTEAFF. The CDR3 DNA reads as TGTGCCAGCAGGGTTACAGCAAACACTGAAGCTTTCTTT. The chain links TRBV7-9 to TRBJ1-1; no clear D gene. V shed 6 bases and J shed 2 bases, with 10 bases lying between them. CDR1 and CDR2 (germline): SEHNR, FQNEAQ (reference sequence). This CDR3 spans 13 amino acids.

This clone was seen once. This chain uses TRBV5-6 with TRBJ2-7, with D possibly matching TRBD2 (5 bases). CDR1 SGHDT and CDR2 YYEEEE come from the germline V gene. V lost 1 base to trimming and J lost 6 bases, with 14 bases between them. This CDR3 contains 14 residues. CDR3 sequence reads: CASSLYGNRREQYV. The DNA for the CDR3 is TGTGCCAGCAGCTTGTACGGGAATCGACGCGAGCAGTACGTC.

The rearrangement joins TRBV7-8 to TRBJ2-3; 10 nucleotides agree with TRBD2. The V gene end was trimmed by 1 base and the J gene end by 2 bases; junction bases not matched to a gene: 3. The germline V gene has CDR1 SGHVS and CDR2 FQNEAQ. The length of the CDR3 is 16 residues. The CDR3 loop is CASSLGAGGTTDTQYF. DNA of the CDR3: TGTGCCAGCAGCTTAGGAGCGGGAGGGACCACAGATACGCAGTATTTT.

This sequence joins TRBV28 and TRBJ2-4; D gene unclear. Trimming cost V 4 bases and J 5 bases, with 3 bases left between them. The germline CDR1 and CDR2 sequences are MDHEN and SYDVKM. CDR3 length: 11 amino acids. CDR3 bases: TGTGCCAGCAGTTCCGAAAACATTCAGTACTTC. It specifies CASSSENIQYF.

The rearrangement uses TRBV30 and TRBJ1-3; D unclear. The CDR3 is 12 residues long. Germline V lookup: CDR1 GTSNPN, CDR2 SVGIG (reference sequence). Trimming took 5 bases from V and 1 from J, leaving 6 bases between them. In nucleotides, the CDR3 is TGTGCCTGGCGCTCTTCTGGAAACACCATATATTTT. It specifies CAWRSSGNTIYF. Full variable domain (rest looked up from reference TRBV30 and TRBJ1-3): SQTIHQWPATLVQPVGSPLSLECTVEGTSNPNLYWYRQAAGRGLQLLFYSVGIGQISSEVPQNLSASRPQDRQFILSSKKLLLSDSGFYLCAWRSSGNTIYFGEGSWLTVV.

The J gene is TRBJ1-1, the V gene TRBV6-5; D gene ambiguous. V dropped 1 base and J dropped 1 base, with 7 bases sitting between them. The CDR3 loop spans 14 amino acids. Germline V lookup: CDR1 MNHEY, CDR2 SVGAGI. CDR3 DNA sequence: TGTGCCAGCAGTTACTTGGACGGGAACACTGAAGCTTTCTTT. Its protein product is CASSYLDGNTEAFF.

The chain combines TRBV2 with TRBJ2-3, with TRBD1 identical over 7 bases. CDR1 is SNHLY and CDR2 is FYNNEI in the germline V gene. Trimming at V came to 4 bases and at J to 5 bases, leaving 12 bases not matched to a gene. The CDR3 sequence is 16 residues long. In nucleotides, the CDR3 is TGTGCCAGCAGTGTTCTGGGGACAGAGTCCAAAGATACGCAGTATTTT. It is translated as CASSVLGTESKDTQYF.

V usage is TRBV6-1 and J usage is TRBJ2-3; TRBD1 might be the D (5 bases). The V end lost 8 bases, the J end lost 1 base, and 13 bases lay between the germline ends. From germline, CDR1 is MNHNS and CDR2 SASEGT. The CDR3 runs to 14 residues. CDR3 DNA: TGTGCCAGCCAGGGCGTATCTGGCACAGATACGCAGTATTTT. Its translation: CASQGVSGTDTQYF.

The chain has TRBV7-2 and TRBJ1-2, with TRBD1 matching over 7 bases. The CDR3 has 16 residues. Germline V gives CDR1 SGHTA, CDR2 FQGNSA. V trimming: 5 bases; J trimming: 1 base; junction bases outside the gene matches: 10. CDR3 in DNA: TGTGCCAGCAGCCGCCAGGGGGGGGCGGATAACTATGGCTACACCTTC. Residues: CASSRQGGADNYGYTF.

The V and J genes are TRBV5-6 and TRBJ2-1; 7 bases align to TRBD2. The CDR3 has 14 residues. Germline V gives CDR1 SGHDT, CDR2 YYEEEE. The junction had 8 bases not matched to a gene; V was cut back by 4 bases and J by 7 bases. This chain's CDR3 is CASSVRLAANEQFF. In DNA, the CDR3 is TGTGCCAGCAGCGTCCGTCTAGCGGCGAATGAGCAGTTCTTC.

This sequence joins TRBV19 and TRBJ1-5, with D tentatively TRBD1 (5 bases). Trimming pared 1 base from V and 9 bases from J, leaving 16 bases between. Germline V gene lookup returns CDR1 LNHDA and CDR2 SQIVND (reference sequence). This CDR3 has 15 amino acids. The CDR3 protein is CASSIGGERARPQHF. In nucleotides, the CDR3 is TGTGCCAGTAGTATAGGGGGCGAAAGGGCACGGCCCCAGCATTTT.

The chain employs TRBV24-1 and TRBJ2-3; D unclear. V lost 6 bases to trimming and J lost 6 bases, with 12 bases between them. The CDR3 contains 13 residues. Germline loops: CDR1 KGHDR, CDR2 SFDVKD. The CDR3 here is CATSSTVGDTQYF. The CDR3, as DNA: TGTGCCACCAGTTCAACGGTGGGGGATACGCAGTATTTT.

Concerning this clone: Distinct nucleotide sequences in the sample also encode this CDR3. The rearrangement joins TRBV19 to TRBJ1-1; D call uncertain. Trimming shortened V by 3 bases and J by 1 base, and 6 bases separated the two germline ends. CDR3 size: 13 residues. Germline-derived CDR1 and CDR2 are LNHDA and SQIVND (reference sequence). The CDR3 DNA follows: TGTGCCAGTAGTATTCGGGAGAACACTGAAGCTTTCTTT. It is translated as CASSIRENTEAFF.

This chain connects TRBV2 to TRBJ2-7; D not resolved. Germline values: CDR1 SNHLY, CDR2 FYNNEI. The CDR3 extends over 14 amino acids. The V and J ends lost 3 bases and 1 base respectively, with 10 bases between them. CDR3 coding DNA: TGTGCCAGCAGTGATCACTCGGCATCCTACGAGCAGTACTTC. It encodes CASSDHSASYEQYF. The whole variable domain, filled in from reference TRBV2 and TRBJ2-7, reads EPEVTQTPSHQVTQMGQEVILRCVPISNHLYFYWYRQILGQKVEFLVSFYNNEISEKSEIFDDQFSVERPDGSNFTLKIRSTKLEDSAMYFCASSDHSASYEQYFGPGTRLTVT.

This clone has just one count. The CDR3 is CASSLYAGPSYEQYF. DNA of the CDR3: TGTGCCAGCAGCTTATATGCGGGGCCCTCCTACGAGCAGTACTTC. V and J are TRBV7-2 and TRBJ2-7; D perhaps matches TRBD2 (6 bases). CDR1 and CDR2 (germline): SGHTA, FQGNSA. V was clipped by 2 bases and J by 0 bases, with 11 bases between them. The CDR3 length is 15 residues.

Written as DNA, the CDR3 is TGTGCCAGCAGACCTCCGACAGATACGCAGTATTTT. Its translation is CASRPPTDTQYF. The chain links TRBV11-2 to TRBJ2-3; no firm D call. The CDR3 covers 12 residues. CDR1 and CDR2 (germline): SGHAT, FQNNGV. Between the trimmed V and J ends, which lost 6 bases and 3 bases, there was a span of 7 bases.

Written as DNA, the CDR3 is TGTGCCAGCAGCTTGTCAGGGGGGAGTCAGCCCCAGCATTTT. Translating gives CASSLSGGSQPQHF. The chain combines TRBV7-9 with TRBJ1-5; 7 bases fit TRBD1. CDR3 size: 14 residues. The ends lost 3 bases at V and 6 bases at J; junction bases unmatched: 5. CDR1 and CDR2 (germline): SEHNR, FQNEAQ (reference sequence).

The chain uses TRBV7-2 and TRBJ1-1; no firm D call. The CDR3 sequence is 14 residues long. The germline V gene encodes CDR1 SGHTA and CDR2 FQGNSA. Trimming removed 5 bases at V and 1 base at J, with 11 bases between. CDR3 region: CASSTRTGNTEAFF. The CDR3, as DNA: TGTGCCAGCAGCACCCGGACGGGGAACACTGAAGCTTTCTTT. Looking up the rest from reference TRBV7-2 and TRBJ1-1 gives the full variable domain: GAGVSQSPSNKVTEKGKDVELRCDPISGHTALYWYRQSLGQGLEFLIYFQGNSAPDKSGLPSDRFSAERTGGSVSTLTIQRTQQEDSAVYLCASSTRTGNTEAFFGQGTRLTVV.

V is TRBV28 and J is TRBJ1-1; TRBD1 aligns across 8 bases. Unmatched junction bases numbered 8, after V lost 4 bases and J lost 1 base. This CDR3 comprises 16 residues. Germline V CDR1 and CDR2: MDHEN, SYDVKM. CDR3 region: CASSSFPGQGNTEAFF. In nucleotides, the CDR3 is TGTGCCAGCAGTTCCTTCCCCGGACAGGGGAACACTGAAGCTTTCTTT.

The V gene is TRBV6-4, the J gene TRBJ2-2; 10 bases align to TRBD2. V lost 4 bases to trimming and J lost 7 bases; unmatched junction nucleotides: 6. Germline V CDR1 and CDR2: MRHNA, SNTAGT. This CDR3 has 15 residues. CDR3 nucleotide sequence: TGTGCCAGCAGTGCCAGCGGGGGGGCAAGCGGGGAGCTGTTTTTT. The encoded protein is CASSASGGASGELFF.

This sequence joins TRBV29-1 and TRBJ1-2, with D possibly being TRBD1 (6 bases). Germline V CDR1 and CDR2: SQVTM, ANQGSEA. Trimming shortened V by 5 bases and J by 2 bases, and 15 bases separated the two germline ends. The CDR3 has 14 amino acids. This chain's CDR3 is CSVTGSLLNYGYTF. CDR3 DNA sequence: TGCAGCGTTACAGGGTCCCTCTTGAACTATGGCTACACCTTC.

Only a few counts were recorded for this clone. J is TRBJ2-7 and V is TRBV27; 10 bases agree with TRBD2. This CDR3 has 14 residues. Germline loops: CDR1 MNHEY, CDR2 SMNVEV (reference sequence). J gave up 3 bases and V 5 bases, and 4 bases lay outside the gene matches. The CDR3 DNA reads TGTGCCAGCAGTGCCGGGACTAGCGTCTACGAGCAGTACTTC. It encodes CASSAGTSVYEQYF.